The present TCR beta chain was sequenced within a study of cytomegalovirus exposure and HLA in healthy donors. In the case of this clone: Its specificity is not known.

Study observations and caveats: Within the 120 or so validation repertoires, first-cohort TCR clusters tended to co-occur, according to a later analysis.

Produced via immunoSEQ multiplex PCR; TCRdb's table is partial and in-frame only. The sample holds 85,000 to 95,000 clones, 96% seen once. Sequenced sample: PBMCs. The clonotype was recovered from a man younger than 35 in good health and CMV-seronegative.

Here the CDR3 DNA reads TGTGCCAGCAGCCTATCCCGGGGATACGCGGGGTCCTACGAGCAGTACTTC. It specifies CASSLSRGYAGSYEQYF. This chain links TRBV28 with TRBJ2-7; a weak D match, TRBD2 (6 bases). CDR1 MDHEN and CDR2 SYDVKM come from the germline V gene. The CDR3 consists of 17 residues. The ends were cut back, 6 bases at V and 1 base at J, with 22 bases in the middle.